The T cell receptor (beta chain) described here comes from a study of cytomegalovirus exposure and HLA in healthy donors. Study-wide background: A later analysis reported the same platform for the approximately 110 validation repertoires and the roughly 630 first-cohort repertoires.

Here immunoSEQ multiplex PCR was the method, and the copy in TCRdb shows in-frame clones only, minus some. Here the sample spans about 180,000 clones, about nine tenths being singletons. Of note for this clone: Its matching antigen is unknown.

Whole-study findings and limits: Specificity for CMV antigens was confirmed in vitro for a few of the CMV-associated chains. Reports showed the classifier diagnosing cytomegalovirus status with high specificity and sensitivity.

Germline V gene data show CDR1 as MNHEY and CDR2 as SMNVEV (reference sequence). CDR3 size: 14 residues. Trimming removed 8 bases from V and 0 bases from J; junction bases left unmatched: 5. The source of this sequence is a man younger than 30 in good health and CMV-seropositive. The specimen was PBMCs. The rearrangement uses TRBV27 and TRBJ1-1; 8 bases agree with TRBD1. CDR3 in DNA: TGTGCCAGCCGGGACAGGTGGGTGAACACTGAAGCTTTCTTT. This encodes CASRDRWVNTEAFF.